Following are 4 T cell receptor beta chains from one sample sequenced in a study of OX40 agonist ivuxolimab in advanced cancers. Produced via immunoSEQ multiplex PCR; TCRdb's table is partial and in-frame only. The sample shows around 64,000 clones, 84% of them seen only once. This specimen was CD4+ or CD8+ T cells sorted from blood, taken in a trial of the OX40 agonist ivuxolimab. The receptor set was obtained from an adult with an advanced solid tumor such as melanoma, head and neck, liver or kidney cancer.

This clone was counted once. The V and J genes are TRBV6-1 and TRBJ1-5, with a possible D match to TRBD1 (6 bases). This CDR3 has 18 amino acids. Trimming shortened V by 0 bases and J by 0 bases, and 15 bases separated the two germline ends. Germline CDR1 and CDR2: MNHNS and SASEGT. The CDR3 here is CASSEAIRDTFSNQPQHF. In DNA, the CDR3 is TGTGCCAGCAGTGAAGCCATCCGGGACACCTTTAGCAATCAGCCCCAGCATTTT.

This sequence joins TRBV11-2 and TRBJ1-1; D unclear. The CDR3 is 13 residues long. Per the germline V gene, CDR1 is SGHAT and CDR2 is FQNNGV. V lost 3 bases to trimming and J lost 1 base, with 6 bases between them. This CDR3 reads CASSFQPNTEAFF. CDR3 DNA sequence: TGTGCCAGCAGCTTCCAACCGAACACTGAAGCTTTCTTT.

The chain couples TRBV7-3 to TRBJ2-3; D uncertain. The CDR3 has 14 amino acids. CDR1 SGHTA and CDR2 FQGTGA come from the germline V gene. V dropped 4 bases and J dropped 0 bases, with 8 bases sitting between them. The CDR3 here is CASSSRASTDTQYF. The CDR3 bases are TGTGCCAGCAGCTCAAGGGCTAGCACAGATACGCAGTATTTT.

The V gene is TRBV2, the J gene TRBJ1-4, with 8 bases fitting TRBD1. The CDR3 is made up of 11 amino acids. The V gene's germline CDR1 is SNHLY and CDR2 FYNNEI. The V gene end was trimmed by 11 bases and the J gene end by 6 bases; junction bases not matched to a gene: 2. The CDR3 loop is CAGGQDEKLFF. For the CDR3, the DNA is TGTGCCGGGGGACAGGATGAAAAACTGTTTTTT. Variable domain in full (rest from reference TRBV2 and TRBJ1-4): EPEVTQTPSHQVTQMGQEVILRCVPISNHLYFYWYRQILGQKVEFLVSFYNNEISEKSEIFDDQFSVERPDGSNFTLKIRSTKLEDSAMYFCAGGQDEKLFFGSGTQLSVL.